This T cell receptor beta chain was recorded in a study of blood T cell repertoires in COVID-19. About the research overall: There were acute and convalescent COVID-19 samples, and they came from the United States, Italy and Spain. From T cells, B-cell-depleted T cells, or PBMCs came the material, which was cDNA or gDNA.

Seattle cases were enrolled at active infection and followed longitudinally. How the authors handled the data: Counts of nucleated cells, estimated from reference gene primer amplification, were obtained. The protocol was immunoSEQ multiplex PCR, while the TCRdb copy is restricted to in-frame clones and leaves out a portion. V and J calls plus clone size are reproduced from that table; the DNA served to infer D and trimming. Of hundreds of thousands of clones in the sample, approximately 90% were seen once. Germline V gene lookup returns CDR1 ENHRY and CDR2 SYGVKD. This CDR3 is built from 12 residues. The V and J ends lost 6 bases and 8 bases respectively, with 13 bases between them.

The genes are TRBV10-3 and TRBJ1-2; perhaps TRBD1 as D (5 bases). Sequenced sample: peripheral blood. The receptor comes from a man aged 60 to 75 with COVID-19, enrolled during active disease. The chain's CDR3 is CAIRGLSYGYTF. CDR3 nucleotide sequence: TGTGCCATCAGGGGGCTGTCTTACGGCTACACCTTC.